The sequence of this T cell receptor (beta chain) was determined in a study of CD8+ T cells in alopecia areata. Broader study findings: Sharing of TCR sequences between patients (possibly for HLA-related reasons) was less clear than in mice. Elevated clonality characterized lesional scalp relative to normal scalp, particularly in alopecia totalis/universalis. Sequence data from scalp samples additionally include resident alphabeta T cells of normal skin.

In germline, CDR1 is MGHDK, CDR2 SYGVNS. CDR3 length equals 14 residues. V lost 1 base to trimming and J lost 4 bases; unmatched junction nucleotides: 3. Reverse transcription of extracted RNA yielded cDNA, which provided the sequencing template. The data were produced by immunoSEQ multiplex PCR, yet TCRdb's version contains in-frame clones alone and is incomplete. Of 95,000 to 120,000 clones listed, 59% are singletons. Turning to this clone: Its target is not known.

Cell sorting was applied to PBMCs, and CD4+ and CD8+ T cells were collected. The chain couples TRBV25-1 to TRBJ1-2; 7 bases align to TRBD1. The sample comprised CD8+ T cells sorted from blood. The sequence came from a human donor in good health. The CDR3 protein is CASSESGGSYGYTF. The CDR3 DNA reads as TGTGCCAGCAGTGAATCAGGGGGGTCCTATGGCTACACCTTC.